The 12 T cell receptor beta chains in this list originate from one sample, sequenced in a study of blood T cell repertoires in COVID-19. Clones were sequenced by immunoSEQ multiplex PCR, and TCRdb holds only the in-frame ones, with some missing. The repertoire has about 410,000 clones, 89% of them found once; the top ten carry approximately 1.5%. The sample comprised peripheral blood. The origin of the receptors is a woman aged 40 to 50 with COVID-19, enrolled during active disease.

The chain is built from TRBV7-2 and TRBJ2-3, with D perhaps TRBD1 (5 bases). The CDR3 runs to 12 residues. The V gene lost 5 bases and the J gene lost 4 bases, with 7 bases spanning the gap. Germline assignment: CDR1 SGHTA and CDR2 FQGNSA. The CDR3 spells CASSVRADTQYF. For the CDR3, the DNA is TGTGCCAGCAGCGTCAGGGCAGATACGCAGTATTTT.

This clone was recorded a few times. The chain combines TRBV4-2 with TRBJ1-2, with D possibly being TRBD1 (5 bases). Trimming removed 0 bases at V and 4 bases at J, with 12 bases between. Germline assignment: CDR1 LGHNA and CDR2 YNFKEQ. There are 15 residues in the CDR3. CDR3 sequence: CASSQELTGPYGYTF. The DNA for the CDR3 is TGTGCCAGCAGCCAAGAACTAACAGGACCCTATGGCTACACCTTC.

This sequence joins TRBV7-2 and TRBJ2-3; 9 bases are shared with TRBD2. The J segment lost 6 bases and the V segment lost 1 base, leaving 8 bases of the junction unmatched. CDR3 size: 16 residues. Germline-derived CDR1 and CDR2 are SGHTA and FQGNSA. The CDR3 protein is CASSLGVSAGGDTQYF. In nucleotides, the CDR3 is TGTGCCAGCAGCTTAGGAGTGTCGGCGGGGGGGGATACGCAGTATTTT.

The chain recombines TRBV19 with TRBJ2-2; 12 bases are shared with TRBD2. Germline values: CDR1 LNHDA, CDR2 SQIVND (reference sequence). The CDR3 is 16 residues long. J lost 7 bases, V lost 7 bases, and 10 bases had no gene match. The DNA for the CDR3 is TGTGCCAGTATCGCTAGCGGGAGGGCCCTAGTCGGGGAGCTGTTTTTT. It is translated as CASIASGRALVGELFF. Full variable domain (missing parts from reference TRBV19 and TRBJ2-2): DGGITQSPKYLFRKEGQNVTLSCEQNLNHDAMYWYRQDPGQGLRLIYYSQIVNDFQKGDIAEGYSVSREKKESFPLTVTSAQKNPTAFYLCASIASGRALVGELFFGEGSRLTVL.

The chain carries TRBV2 and TRBJ1-5; D gene ambiguous. Germline CDR1 reads SNHLY; CDR2 reads FYNNEI. Trimming left V 3 bases short and J 9 bases short, with 6 bases between. The CDR3 length is 11 residues. CDR3 sequence (DNA): TGTGCCAGCAGTGACTCCTGGCCCCAGCATTTT. Its protein product is CASSDSWPQHF. Full variable domain (missing parts from reference TRBV2 and TRBJ1-5): EPEVTQTPSHQVTQMGQEVILRCVPISNHLYFYWYRQILGQKVEFLVSFYNNEISEKSEIFDDQFSVERPDGSNFTLKIRSTKLEDSAMYFCASSDSWPQHFGDGTRLSIL.

The V call is TRBV2, the J call TRBJ1-1; D gene uncertain. This CDR3 has 12 residues. V gave up 7 bases and J gave up 1 base, with 7 bases separating them. Germline CDR1 and CDR2: SNHLY and FYNNEI. DNA for the CDR3: TGTGCCAGCATTCCAGAGAACACTGAAGCTTTCTTT. Protein: CASIPENTEAFF.

DNA for the CDR3: TGTGCCAGCAGCTTAGCTCGCACAGACCAAGAGACCCAGTACTTC. It specifies CASSLARTDQETQYF. The chain employs TRBV7-6 and TRBJ2-5; D not certain. The V end was cut by 0 bases, the J end by 0 bases, with 8 bases between. CDR1 SGHVS and CDR2 FNYEAQ come from the germline V gene. This CDR3 is 15 amino acids long.

This sequence joins TRBV28 and TRBJ1-2; no reliable D call. Trimming cost V 3 bases and J 4 bases, with 12 bases left between them. The CDR3 contains 14 residues. Germline CDR1 is MDHEN and CDR2 is SYDVKM. This CDR3 is CASSLRRVPYGYTF. CDR3 nucleotide sequence: TGTGCCAGCAGTTTGAGGAGGGTCCCCTATGGCTACACCTTC.

Worth noting for this clone: Other nucleotide sequences in the sample specify the same CDR3. In DNA, the CDR3 is TGTGCCAGCAGTCCCCCGGGGGACAATCAGCCCCAGCATTTT. It translates to CASSPPGDNQPQHF. The chain is built from TRBV28 and TRBJ1-5, with D tentatively TRBD1 (5 bases). The germline gives CDR1 MDHEN, CDR2 SYDVKM. This CDR3 contains 14 residues. Between the trimmed V and J ends, which lost 5 bases and 3 bases, there was a span of 11 bases.

V and J are TRBV6-2 or TRBV6-3 and TRBJ1-5; TRBD1 agrees at 7 bases. Germline CDR1 reads MNHEY; CDR2 reads SVGEGT. This CDR3 region has 15 residues. Unmatched junction bases numbered 1, after V lost 2 bases and J lost 0 bases. The CDR3 bases are TGTGCCAGCAGTTACAGGGACAGTAGCAATCAGCCCCAGCATTTT. Translating it yields CASSYRDSSNQPQHF.

The sample holds one count of this clone. This chain connects TRBV28 to TRBJ2-3; TRBD2 matches 7 bases. V shed 5 bases and J 2 bases; nucleotides not matched to a gene: 4. This CDR3 region has 14 residues. The V gene's germline CDR1 is MDHEN and CDR2 SYDVKM. The DNA of the CDR3 is TGTGCCAGCAGTCTAGCGGAGACCACAGATACGCAGTATTTT. Encoded protein: CASSLAETTDTQYF. The whole variable domain, remainder taken from reference TRBV28 and TRBJ2-3, is DVKVTQSSRYLVKRTGEKVFLECVQDMDHENMFWYRQDPGLGLRLIYFSYDVKMKEKGDIPEGYSVSREKKERFSLILESASTNQTSMYLCASSLAETTDTQYFGPGTRLTVL.

In the case of this clone: Other DNA variants within this sample encode the same CDR3. The V call is TRBV7-2, the J call TRBJ1-6; D is unresolved. Trimming took off 5 bases at V and 7 bases at J, with 15 bases between the two ends. The germline CDR1 and CDR2 sequences are SGHTA and FQGNSA. This CDR3 region has 15 residues. The CDR3 reads CASSPRTGGNSPLHF. The CDR3 DNA sequence: TGTGCCAGCAGCCCAAGGACGGGAGGAAATTCACCCCTCCACTTT.